A single sample is the source of the 21 T cell receptor beta chains below, sequenced in a study of T cells after yellow fever vaccination. Each CDR3 protein is one row after TCRdb ran MiXCR on the 5' RACE reads. The table has approximately 550,000 distinct CDR3 sequences, roughly 14% seen once. Sample: PBMCs, taken on the day of the yellow fever booster vaccination. The source of these receptors is a man aged 30-40 years who received the YFV17D yellow fever vaccine.

The chain links TRBV6-1 to TRBJ2-3; 7 nucleotides agree with TRBD1. There are 16 residues in the CDR3. Per the germline V gene, CDR1 is MNHNS and CDR2 is SASEGT. V lost 5 bases to trimming and J lost 0 bases; unmatched junction nucleotides: 8. Written as DNA, the CDR3 is TGTGCCAGCAGTATTACAGGGGCCCCTAGCACAGATACGCAGTATTTT. Its translation: CASSITGAPSTDTQYF.

This clonotype was counted only a few times. This sequence joins TRBV30 and TRBJ2-5; D is unresolved. V lost 1 base and J lost 3, with 9 bases in between. CDR3 length: 13 residues. Germline CDR1 reads GTSNPN; CDR2 reads SVGIG (reference sequence). CDR3 sequence (DNA): TGTGCCTGGAGTGGCGGCATGGAAGAGACCCAGTACTTC. It is translated as CAWSGGMEETQYF.

This chain uses TRBV12-3 or TRBV12-4 with TRBJ2-3; 7 bases align to TRBD2. This CDR3 region has 15 residues. The junction had 6 bases not matched to a gene; V was cut back by 2 bases and J by 4 bases. CDR3 sequence reads: CASSLRGVMADTQYF. The CDR3 bases are TGTGCCAGCAGTTTACGGGGGGTTATGGCAGATACGCAGTATTTT.

CDR3 loop: CASSSNSGGGETQYF. The CDR3 nucleotides read TGTGCCAGCAGCTCAAACTCAGGAGGGGGAGAGACCCAGTACTTC. The chain is built from TRBV11-2 and TRBJ2-5, with D perhaps assigned TRBD1 or TRBD2 (6 bases each). Trimming left V 4 bases short and J 4 bases short, with 16 bases between. The germline gives CDR1 SGHAT, CDR2 FQNNGV. The length of the CDR3 is 15 residues. Full variable domain (remainder filled in from reference TRBV11-2 and TRBJ2-5): EAGVAQSPRYKIIEKRQSVAFWCNPISGHATLYWYQQILGQGPKLLIQFQNNGVVDDSQLPKDRFSAERLKGVDSTLKIQPAKLEDSAVYLCASSSNSGGGETQYFGPGTRLLVL.

This clonotype was observed a few times. The rearrangement uses TRBV7-2 and TRBJ2-5; 12 bases align to TRBD2. The CDR3 runs to 16 residues. V was pared by 5 bases and J by 5 bases, with 9 bases of the junction left unmatched. The V gene's germline CDR1 is SGHTA and CDR2 FQGNSA. Written as DNA, the CDR3 is TGTGCCAGCAGCAGGAACCTAGCGGGAGGGCTCGAGACCCAGTACTTC. Translating gives CASSRNLAGGLETQYF.

V and J are TRBV7-2 and TRBJ2-3, with D perhaps TRBD2 (5 bases). This CDR3 is 11 amino acids long. Germline V gene sequence: CDR1 SGHTA, CDR2 FQGNSA. Trimming cost V 6 bases and J 11 bases, with 12 bases left between them. As DNA, the CDR3 is TGTGCCAGCAGTCAGATACGGGAGCAGTATTTT. Protein product: CASSQIREQYF.

Comments on this clonotype: A much larger clone differs from this one at a single base, so this may be a read error. The rearrangement uses TRBV7-8 and TRBJ2-3, with TRBD1 identical over 8 bases. The CDR3 length is 14 residues. Trimming at V came to 5 bases and at J to 1 base, leaving 2 bases not matched to a gene. The V gene's germline CDR1 is SGHVS and CDR2 FQNEAQ. The CDR3 region has the DNA TGTGCCAGCAGCAAGACAGGGGGCACAGATACGCAGTATTTT. It specifies CASSKTGGTDTQYF.

In this sample, this clonotype turned up a few times. This chain joins TRBV27 and TRBJ2-5; D is unresolved. V lost 3 bases and J 4 bases, leaving 12 bases between the germline ends. The CDR3 length is 14 residues. In germline, CDR1 is MNHEY, CDR2 SMNVEV (reference sequence). The CDR3 reads CASSFSLVRETQYF. In DNA form, the CDR3 reads TGTGCCAGCAGTTTTAGCCTAGTCCGAGAGACCCAGTACTTC.

The chain carries TRBV6-2 or TRBV6-3 and TRBJ2-7; the match to TRBD1 covers 7 bases. This CDR3 contains 15 residues. The V gene end was trimmed by 6 bases and the J gene end by 3 bases; junction bases not matched to a gene: 11. Germline V gives CDR1 MNHEY, CDR2 SVGEGT. CDR3 nucleotides: TGTGCCAGCAGCGAAGGGGGACAGACCCTCTACGAGCAGTACTTC. Translating it yields CASSEGGQTLYEQYF.

This clonotype was detected many times. The chain couples TRBV2 to TRBJ2-6; D uncertain. V lost 5 bases and J lost 3, with 20 bases in between. The CDR3 consists of 18 residues. Germline-derived CDR1 and CDR2 are SNHLY and FYNNEI. The CDR3 region has the DNA TGTGCCAGCAGTCTAGGCGCTGCCCAGCGTGGTGGGGCCAACGTCCTGACTTTC. It specifies CASSLGAAQRGGANVLTF. Full variable domain (missing parts from reference TRBV2 and TRBJ2-6): EPEVTQTPSHQVTQMGQEVILRCVPISNHLYFYWYRQILGQKVEFLVSFYNNEISEKSEIFDDQFSVERPDGSNFTLKIRSTKLEDSAMYFCASSLGAAQRGGANVLTFGAGSRLTVL.

This chain connects TRBV6-1 to TRBJ2-1, with 14 bases matching TRBD2. The CDR3 consists of 14 residues. Germline V CDR1 and CDR2: MNHNS, SASEGT. Trimming removed 5 bases from V and 11 bases from J; junction bases left unmatched: 5. DNA of the CDR3: TGTGCCAGCAGTCTCGGGACTAGCGGGAGAAAGCAGTTCTTC. This encodes CASSLGTSGRKQFF.

Only a few counts were recorded for this clonotype. DNA for the CDR3: TGTGCCAGCAATGGACAAGGAGAGACCCAGTACTTC. Translated, it gives CASNGQGETQYF. This chain joins TRBV12-3 or TRBV12-4 and TRBJ2-5; D might be TRBD1 (5 bases). The V end was cut by 7 bases, the J end by 4 bases, with 10 bases between. CDR3 length equals 12 residues.

This chain links TRBV27 with TRBJ1-6; unclear D gene. V lost 2 bases to trimming and J lost 6 bases, with 8 bases between them. Germline V CDR1 and CDR2: MNHEY, SMNVEV (reference sequence). The CDR3 runs 14 residues. The CDR3 is CASSLDAANSPLHF. CDR3 sequence (DNA): TGTGCCAGCAGTTTAGACGCAGCTAATTCACCCCTCCACTTT.

The chain employs TRBV18 and TRBJ2-2, with 9 positions matching TRBD1. There are 15 residues in the CDR3. Germline assignment: CDR1 KGHSH and CDR2 LQKENI. Trimming took 5 bases from V and 7 from J; bases not matched to a gene: 8. CDR3 DNA sequence: TGTGCCAGCTCATCTCAACAGGGGGCCGGCGGGGAGCTGTTTTTT. It is translated as CASSSQQGAGGELFF.

This rearrangement joins TRBV7-9 to TRBJ2-1; no firm D call. The V end lost 3 bases, the J end lost 14 bases, and 17 bases lay between the germline ends. This CDR3 is built from 13 residues. The germline gives CDR1 SEHNR, CDR2 FQNEAQ (reference sequence). The CDR3, as DNA: TGTGCCAGCAGCTTTGGGCCCCGATCTAGGGAGTTCTTC. Translating gives CASSFGPRSREFF.

The V and J genes are TRBV28 and TRBJ2-1; the D gene is possibly TRBD2 (5 bases). In germline, CDR1 is MDHEN, CDR2 SYDVKM. V lost 4 bases and J lost 4, with 17 bases in between. The CDR3 has 16 amino acids. CDR3: CASSSPEGRRYNEQFF. CDR3 bases: TGTGCCAGCAGTTCCCCTGAGGGCAGGAGGTACAATGAGCAGTTCTTC. The complete variable domain, with remaining parts taken from reference TRBV28 and TRBJ2-1, reads DVKVTQSSRYLVKRTGEKVFLECVQDMDHENMFWYRQDPGLGLRLIYFSYDVKMKEKGDIPEGYSVSREKKERFSLILESASTNQTSMYLCASSSPEGRRYNEQFFGPGTRLTVL.

This clonotype was observed a few times. The V call is TRBV27, the J call TRBJ2-2; 11 nucleotides agree with TRBD2. Per the germline V gene, CDR1 is MNHEY and CDR2 is SMNVEV (reference sequence). V gave up 4 bases and J gave up 8 bases; unmatched junction bases: 9. The CDR3 is 16 residues long. In nucleotides, the CDR3 is TGTGCCAGCAGTTCCCCCGGGACTAGCGGTCAGGGGGAGCTGTTTTTT. Its translation is CASSSPGTSGQGELFF.

This clonotype has more than one count but fewer than ten. The CDR3 nucleotides read TGCGCCAGCAGCTCATCCACAGGGTACACTGAAGCTTTCTTT. It yields the protein CASSSSTGYTEAFF. This chain connects TRBV5-1 to TRBJ1-1, with D tentatively TRBD1 (6 bases). With 3 bases removed from V and 3 bases from J, the gap between germline ends came to 12 bases. CDR3 length: 14 amino acids. In germline, CDR1 is SGHRS, CDR2 YFSETQ.

This chain uses TRBV5-1 with TRBJ2-7; TRBD1 or TRBD2 may be the D gene (6 bases each). V lost 6 bases to trimming and J lost 2 bases, with 15 bases between them. From germline, CDR1 is SGHRS and CDR2 YFSETQ. The CDR3 is 14 amino acids. The CDR3 is CASILDRGPYEQYF. The CDR3 nucleotides are TGCGCCAGCATCCTGGACCGGGGGCCCTACGAGCAGTACTTC.

The chain couples TRBV19 to TRBJ2-3, with D possibly called TRBD1 or TRBD2 (5 bases each). This CDR3 is built from 13 residues. From germline, CDR1 is LNHDA and CDR2 SQIVND (reference sequence). Trimming pared 4 bases from V and 4 bases from J, leaving 9 bases between. This CDR3 is CASSNGGADTQYF. For the CDR3, the DNA is TGTGCCAGTAGTAATGGGGGAGCAGATACGCAGTATTTT.

CDR3 nucleotides: TGTGCCAGCAGTTTGGCCGGACAGGGAAGCAACGAGCAGTACTTC. Its translation is CASSLAGQGSNEQYF. The chain employs TRBV28 and TRBJ2-7; 8 bases are shared with TRBD1. The V gene end was trimmed by 3 bases and the J gene end by 5 bases; junction bases not matched to a gene: 9. The germline CDR1 and CDR2 sequences are MDHEN and SYDVKM. This CDR3 spans 15 amino acids.